Below, 20 T cell receptor beta chains from the same sample are listed, as sequenced in a study of PD-1 blockade in classical Hodgkin lymphoma. Sequencing was performed with immunoSEQ multiplex PCR; in TCRdb, only in-frame clones are kept and a portion is missing. The repertoire has roughly 47,000 clones, around 80% of them found once; the top ten carry 22%. Relapse was seen in all patients after autologous stem cell transplantation, and brentuximab vedotin exposure was variable. The input for sequencing was peripheral blood mononuclear cells (PBMCs), taken before the second cycle of nivolumab. The source of these receptors is a human donor with classical Hodgkin lymphoma.

The gene calls are TRBV6-5 and TRBJ2-7; D is perhaps TRBD1 (6 bases). Germline CDR1 reads MNHEY; CDR2 reads SVGAGI. The CDR3 is made up of 16 amino acids. Trimming took off 4 bases at V and 6 bases at J, with 22 bases between the two ends. In nucleotides, the CDR3 is TGTGCCAGCAGTTCTATTACCCCTAACAGGGTGGGCGAGCAGTACTTC. It yields the protein CASSSITPNRVGEQYF.

The chain is built from TRBV11-2 and TRBJ2-1, with 11 bases aligning to TRBD2. The CDR3 runs 18 residues. Trimming cost V 5 bases and J 5 bases; bases outside gene matches: 14. From germline, CDR1 is SGHAT and CDR2 FQNNGV. The CDR3 nucleotides read TGTGCCAGCAGCCCGGGACTTAGCGGGGGGGCCCGACACAATGAGCAGTTCTTC. Its protein product is CASSPGLSGGARHNEQFF.

This clone appeared once. The V gene is TRBV2, the J gene TRBJ2-1, with 8 bases fitting TRBD1. The CDR3 is 13 amino acids. Germline CDR1 and CDR2: SNHLY and FYNNEI. The V gene end was trimmed by 7 bases and the J gene end by 5 bases; junction bases not matched to a gene: 4. This CDR3 is CASTGQVNNEQFF. The CDR3 coding sequence is TGTGCCAGCACGGGACAGGTAAACAATGAGCAGTTCTTC. Based on the CDR3 plus reference TRBV2 and TRBJ2-1, the full variable domain is EPEVTQTPSHQVTQMGQEVILRCVPISNHLYFYWYRQILGQKVEFLVSFYNNEISEKSEIFDDQFSVERPDGSNFTLKIRSTKLEDSAMYFCASTGQVNNEQFFGPGTRLTVL.

The chain employs TRBV27 and TRBJ1-1; D unclear. The germline gives CDR1 MNHEY, CDR2 SMNVEV (reference sequence). This CDR3 comprises 15 residues. The V gene lost 6 bases and the J gene lost 5 bases, with 19 bases spanning the gap. Here the CDR3 reads CASSKALFSGTEAFF. The CDR3 DNA follows: TGTGCCAGCAGCAAGGCTCTATTCTCGGGGACTGAAGCTTTCTTT.

V usage is TRBV11-3 and J usage is TRBJ2-2; TRBD2 matches at 10 bases. With 8 bases clipped from V and 4 bases from J, the junction kept 4 bases outside the gene matches. This CDR3 comprises 14 residues. In germline, CDR1 is SGHNT, CDR2 YENEEA. CDR3 region: CASERLAGTGELFF. DNA of the CDR3: TGTGCCAGCGAAAGACTAGCGGGCACCGGGGAGCTGTTTTTT. Based on the CDR3 plus reference TRBV11-3 and TRBJ2-2, the full variable domain is EAGVVQSPRYKIIEKKQPVAFWCNPISGHNTLYWYLQNLGQGPELLIRYENEEAVDDSQLPKDRFSAERLKGVDSTLKIQPAELGDSAVYLCASERLAGTGELFFGEGSRLTVL.

This clone was detected a few times. The junction does not match germline at one end; this may be a read error. The CDR3 DNA follows: TGTTGCTCAGGGGGGGCCTACGAGCAGTACTTC. It specifies CCSGGAYEQYF. The chain couples TRBV20-1 to TRBJ2-7; D might be TRBD1 or TRBD2, each matching 7 bases. CDR3 size: 11 residues. Per germline, CDR1 DFQATT and CDR2 SNEGSKA (reference sequence).

This sequence joins TRBV5-1 and TRBJ1-1; TRBD1 is a possible D gene (6 bases). Germline V lookup: CDR1 SGHRS, CDR2 YFSETQ. V was pared by 4 bases and J by 1 base, with 11 bases between. This CDR3 spans 14 amino acids. The CDR3 region is CASSQQTGNTEAFF. CDR3 sequence (DNA): TGCGCCAGCAGCCAACAGACAGGGAACACTGAAGCTTTCTTT. The full variable domain, completed using reference TRBV5-1 and TRBJ1-1, is KAGVTQTPRYLIKTRGQQVTLSCSPISGHRSVSWYQQTPGQGLQFLFEYFSETQRNKGNFPGRFSGRQFSNSRSEMNVSTLELGDSALYLCASSQQTGNTEAFFGQGTRLTVV.

In the case of this clone: This same CDR3 is encoded by further DNA sequences in the sample. V and J are TRBV9 and TRBJ1-5, with D tentatively TRBD1 (5 bases). Germline V gene lookup returns CDR1 SGDLS and CDR2 YYNGEE. This CDR3 has 15 residues. Trimming removed 7 bases at V and 0 bases at J, with 14 bases between. CDR3 sequence reads: CASSVGGNSNQPQHF. CDR3 coding DNA: TGTGCCAGCTCCGTGGGGGGAAATAGCAATCAGCCCCAGCATTTT.

This clone has just a few counts. The chain carries TRBV21-1 and TRBJ1-5. TRBV21-1 is a listed pseudogene. This CDR3 is built from 18 residues. The CDR3 reads CASSNVGGLLTSNQPQHF. In DNA form, the CDR3 reads TGTGCCAGCAGCAATGTTGGGGGGCTACTCACTAGCAATCAGCCCCAGCATTTT.

The chain is built from TRBV27 and TRBJ1-4, with 8 bases aligning to TRBD1. The CDR3 is 16 residues long. The germline gives CDR1 MNHEY, CDR2 SMNVEV (reference sequence). J lost 4 bases, V lost 5 bases, and 9 bases had no gene match. The CDR3 is CASSLNGQGINEKLFF. DNA of the CDR3: TGTGCCAGCAGTCTCAACGGACAGGGAATTAATGAAAAACTGTTTTTT. The full variable domain, with the rest looked up from reference TRBV27 and TRBJ1-4, is EAQVTQNPRYLITVTGKKLTVTCSQNMNHEYMSWYRQDPGLGLRQIYYSMNVEVTDKGDVPEGYKVSRKEKRNFPLILESPSPNQTSLYFCASSLNGQGINEKLFFGSGTQLSVL.

The genes are TRBV19 and TRBJ2-3, with unresolved D. Germline V gene sequence: CDR1 LNHDA, CDR2 SQIVND (reference sequence). Trimming took off 5 bases at V and 4 bases at J, with 10 bases between the two ends. There are 13 residues in the CDR3. The CDR3 coding sequence is TGTGCCAGTAGTTTAGGGTTTTCAGATACGCAGTATTTT. It translates to CASSLGFSDTQYF.

V gene TRBV6-1 combines with J gene TRBJ1-1; D gene ambiguous. Germline lookup yields CDR1 MNHNS and CDR2 SASEGT. V was shortened by 6 bases and J by 2 bases, with 10 bases between the two germline ends. The CDR3 length is 13 residues. In DNA form, the CDR3 reads TGTGCCAGCAGGGATGCATTCAACACTGAAGCTTTCTTT. Its protein product is CASRDAFNTEAFF.

This chain connects TRBV10-3 to TRBJ2-7; 7 positions match TRBD1. The V and J ends lost 4 bases and 3 bases, in that order; junction bases with no gene match: 6. The CDR3 is 14 amino acids. Germline assignment: CDR1 ENHRY and CDR2 SYGVKD. The CDR3 region has the DNA TGTGCCATCAGTGGAGGGACAGAAATCTACGAGCAGTACTTC. Protein product: CAISGGTEIYEQYF.

This chain links TRBV27 with TRBJ2-3; TRBD2 aligns across 9 bases. CDR1 and CDR2 from the germline V gene are MNHEY and SMNVEV (reference sequence). The CDR3 sequence is 15 residues long. V lost 2 bases and J lost 6; bases outside the gene matches: 6. Written as DNA, the CDR3 is TGTGCCAGCAGTTTAATGGCGGGGGGGCCTGATACGCAGTATTTT. The encoded protein is CASSLMAGGPDTQYF.

The V gene is TRBV20-1, the J gene TRBJ2-5, with D uncertain. Between the trimmed V and J ends, which lost 6 bases and 6 bases, there was a span of 11 bases. Germline CDR1 reads DFQATT; CDR2 reads SNEGSKA (reference sequence). This CDR3 has 11 residues. Here the CDR3 reads CSAPSSQTQYF. In nucleotides, the CDR3 is TGCAGTGCCCCAAGTAGCCAGACCCAGTACTTC.

Worth noting for this clone: This same CDR3 is encoded by further DNA sequences in the sample. The J gene is TRBJ1-1, the V gene TRBV6-5; D is ambiguous. Germline CDR1 MNHEY, CDR2 SVGAGI. This CDR3 region has 14 residues. Trimming cost V 0 bases and J 1 base, with 6 bases left between them. The CDR3 loop reads CASSYSGGNTEAFF. In DNA form, the CDR3 reads TGTGCCAGCAGTTACTCCGGAGGGAACACTGAAGCTTTCTTT.

J is TRBJ2-2 and V is TRBV5-4; a weak D match, TRBD2 (5 bases). V was clipped by 1 base and J by 0 bases, with 10 bases between them. This CDR3 is built from 16 residues. Germline V lookup: CDR1 SGHNT, CDR2 YYREEE (reference sequence). CDR3 nucleotide sequence: TGTGCCAGCAGCTTGTTAAGCGGAGCGAACACCGGGGAGCTGTTTTTT. It yields the protein CASSLLSGANTGELFF.

This clone has a handful of counts. The chain joins TRBV9 to TRBJ2-2; D gene unclear. CDR3 length: 15 amino acids. Germline loops: CDR1 SGDLS, CDR2 YYNGEE. The V end was cut by 1 base, the J end by 0 bases, with 7 bases between. The CDR3: CASSVSVSNTGELFF. As DNA, the CDR3 is TGTGCCAGCAGCGTATCAGTATCGAACACCGGGGAGCTGTTTTTT.

This rearrangement joins TRBV5-5 to TRBJ1-2, with D possibly matching TRBD1 (6 bases). Germline V CDR1 and CDR2: SGHKS, YYEKEE (reference sequence). The CDR3 covers 13 residues. Trimming shortened V by 4 bases and J by 1 base, and 8 bases separated the two germline ends. The DNA for the CDR3 is TGTGCCAGCAGCCTCAGGGGTAACTATGGCTACACCTTC. Amino acid sequence: CASSLRGNYGYTF.

The chain employs TRBV5-1 and TRBJ1-3, with D perhaps TRBD1 (5 bases). This CDR3 comprises 15 residues. In germline, CDR1 is SGHRS, CDR2 YFSETQ. V lost 2 bases, J lost 1 base, and 10 bases lay in between. As DNA, the CDR3 is TGCGCCAGCAGCTTATTTCAGGGTTCTGGAAACACCATATATTTT. Protein sequence: CASSLFQGSGNTIYF.